What follows describes a single T cell receptor (beta chain). There are a few counts of this clone. It lacks a known antigen. Nothing much larger sits one base from this clone, and base qualities are not available. This sample is part of a study of beta chain features in type 1 diabetes (dated by TCRdb to the late 2010s). As for the study more broadly: Mean age, gender distribution, total cell number and subset yield were not different between patients and healthy donors. A total of 107,917,701 sorted cells were examined across all samples, and the number of cells per subset was strongly correlated with RNA yield. The study compared the TCRB repertoires of sorted circulating CD4+ T cell subsets in recently diagnosed type 1 diabetes patients with those in matched healthy donors. Regulatory and stem cell-like memory subsets were obtained from only 8 patients and about eight healthy donors, while naive and central memory subsets were obtained from all 30 or so donors.

The trim is 1 base for V and 2 bases for J, with a gap of 12 bases between the germline ends. Taken from cysteine to phenylalanine, the CDR3 has 17 residues. Only the CDR3 DNA is retained, 51 bases long and in frame from the first base. The germline V gene provides CDR1 LGHNA and CDR2 YSLEER. From each donor, a single peripheral blood sample of 100 to 150 mL on average was drawn into heparinised tubes. A BD FACSAria II was used to sort naive, central memory, regulatory and stem cell-like memory CD4+ T cells with a panel that included CD45RO, CCR7, CD25, CD127, CD95 and CD27. All sorted populations exceeded 95% purity. PBMCs were separated immediately by Lymphoprep density gradient centrifugation and were stained directly, without being cultured. So that batch effects would be minimized, each experiment stained and sorted samples in pairs, pairing one healthy donor with one patient. Findings and caveats that apply to the study as a whole: Naive, central memory and regulatory TCRB repertoires appeared to be more similar among patients than among healthy donors. Shorter templates might be favored by PCR, yet because patient and control samples were amplified and corrected together, any such skew would affect both groups equally. A moderate but significant shortening of TCRB CDR3 length was observed in type 1 diabetes patients in all four CD4+ subsets. At VDJ recombination sites, type 1 diabetes patients had fewer insertions and more deleted nucleotides, which implies abnormalities in thymic rearrangement. Because small numbers of individuals were included in the HLA sub-analyses, any influence of HLA type on TCRB rearrangement was left unresolved. Because cDNA rather than genomic DNA was sequenced, highly expressing activated cells could have been over-represented, although no difference in activation and CD3 levels was found between groups.

The entire amount of isolated RNA was reverse transcribed using the High Capacity cDNA Reverse Transcription Kit, so the sequenced TCRB transcripts were expressed ones. Deep immunoSEQ sequencing was applied to naive, central memory and regulatory T cell samples, giving an average of around 3.8 million total reads per sample. Sorted cells were lysed in RLT buffer and RNA was extracted with DNase-treated RNeasy Micro or Mini kits, depending on cell number. Each cell subset was processed separately to prevent cross-contamination, with patient and healthy donor samples processed together. TCRB sequences were amplified from cDNA with the immunoSEQ multiplex PCR, producing 87-bp fragments spanning the CDR3 region. Amplicons were sequenced on the Illumina HiSeq platform. On the authors' methods: Synthetic template baselines were used to correct PCR bias computationally, reads within Hamming distance 2 were collapsed, and singletons that could not be merged were discarded. Reads were aligned against IMGT to assign V, D and J genes, CDR3 length and insertions or deletions at six rearrangement sites. Clonotype counts were normalized to sorted cell number within each subset before computing true diversity and Gini coefficients with the tcR R package. The overlap coefficient, calculated on TCRB nucleotide sequences, was used to measure repertoire sharing. As a proxy for the pre-selection repertoire, out-of-frame TCRB sequences from naive cells were analyzed. TCRdb retrieved this table from immuneACCESS and kept in-frame rearrangements only. Not all clones are present; in checked studies, unresolved V genes account for under half, and no reason is known for the remainder. V and J calls and clone size are those listed in that table; D and trimming were worked out from the DNA. A total of around 710,000 clones appear in this sample, around 12% of them only once. 0.095% to 0.15% of the sample rests with the top ten.

Sequenced: naive CD4+ T cells from blood. What this sample's cell subset or site label stands for: true naive CD4+ T cells. The sequence was collected from a man aged 30 to 39 with type 1 diabetes. The V gene is TRBV4-3 and the J gene is TRBJ2-6; 5 matching bases give a weak D call of TRBD2. The CDR3: CASSQADRGTGANVLTF. Here is the DNA: TGCGCCAGCAGCCAAGCGGATCGGGGAACTGGGGCCAACGTCCTGACTTTC.